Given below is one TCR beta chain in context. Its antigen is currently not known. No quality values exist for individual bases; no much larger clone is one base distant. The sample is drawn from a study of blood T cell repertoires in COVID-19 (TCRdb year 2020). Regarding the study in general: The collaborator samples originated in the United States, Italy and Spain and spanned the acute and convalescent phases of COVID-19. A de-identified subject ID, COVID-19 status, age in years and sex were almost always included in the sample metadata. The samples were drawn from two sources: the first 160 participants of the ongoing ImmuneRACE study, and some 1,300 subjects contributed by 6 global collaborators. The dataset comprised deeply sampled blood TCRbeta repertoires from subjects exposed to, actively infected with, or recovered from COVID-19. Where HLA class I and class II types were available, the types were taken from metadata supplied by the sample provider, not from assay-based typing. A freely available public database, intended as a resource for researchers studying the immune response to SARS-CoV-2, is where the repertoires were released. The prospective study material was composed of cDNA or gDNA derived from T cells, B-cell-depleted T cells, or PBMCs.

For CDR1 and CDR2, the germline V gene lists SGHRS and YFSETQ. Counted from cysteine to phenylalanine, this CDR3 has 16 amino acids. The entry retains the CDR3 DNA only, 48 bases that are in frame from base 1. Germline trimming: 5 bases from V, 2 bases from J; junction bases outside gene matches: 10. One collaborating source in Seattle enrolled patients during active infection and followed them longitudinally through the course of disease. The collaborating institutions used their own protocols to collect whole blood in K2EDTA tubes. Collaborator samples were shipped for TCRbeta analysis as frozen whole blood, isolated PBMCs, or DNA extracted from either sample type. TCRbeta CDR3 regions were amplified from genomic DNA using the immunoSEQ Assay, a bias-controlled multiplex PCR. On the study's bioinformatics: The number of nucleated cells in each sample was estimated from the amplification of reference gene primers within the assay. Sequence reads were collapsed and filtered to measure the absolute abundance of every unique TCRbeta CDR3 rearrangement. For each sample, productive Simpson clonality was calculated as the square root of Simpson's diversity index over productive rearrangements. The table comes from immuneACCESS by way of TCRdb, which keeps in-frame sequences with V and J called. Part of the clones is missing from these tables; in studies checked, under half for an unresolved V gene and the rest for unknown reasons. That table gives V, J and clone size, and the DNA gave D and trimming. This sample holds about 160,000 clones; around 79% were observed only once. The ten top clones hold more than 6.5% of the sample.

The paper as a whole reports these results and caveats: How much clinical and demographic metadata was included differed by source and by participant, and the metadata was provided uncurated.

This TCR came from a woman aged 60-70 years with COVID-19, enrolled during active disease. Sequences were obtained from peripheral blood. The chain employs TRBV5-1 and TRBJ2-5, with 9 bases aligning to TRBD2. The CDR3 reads CASSPGASGVQETQYF. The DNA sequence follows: TGCGCCAGCAGTCCCGGAGCTAGCGGGGTTCAAGAGACCCAGTACTTC.